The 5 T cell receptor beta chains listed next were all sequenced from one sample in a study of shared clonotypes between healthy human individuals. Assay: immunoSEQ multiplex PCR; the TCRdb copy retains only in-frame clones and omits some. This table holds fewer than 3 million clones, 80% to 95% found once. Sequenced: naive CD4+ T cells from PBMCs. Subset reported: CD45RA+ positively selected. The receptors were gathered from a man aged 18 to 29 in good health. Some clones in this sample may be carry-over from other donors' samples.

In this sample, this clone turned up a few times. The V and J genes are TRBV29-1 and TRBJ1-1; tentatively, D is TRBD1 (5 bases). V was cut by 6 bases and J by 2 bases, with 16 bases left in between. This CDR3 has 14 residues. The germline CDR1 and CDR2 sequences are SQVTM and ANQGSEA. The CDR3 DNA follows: TGCAGCGTCCTCTCCACGACAGCAAACACTGAAGCTTTCTTT. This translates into CSVLSTTANTEAFF. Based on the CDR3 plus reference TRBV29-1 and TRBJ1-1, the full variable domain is SAVISQKPSRDICQRGTSLTIQCQVDSQVTMMFWYRQQPGQSLTLIATANQGSEATYESGFVIDKFPISRPNLTFSTLTVSNMSPEDSSIYLCSVLSTTANTEAFFGQGTRLTVV.

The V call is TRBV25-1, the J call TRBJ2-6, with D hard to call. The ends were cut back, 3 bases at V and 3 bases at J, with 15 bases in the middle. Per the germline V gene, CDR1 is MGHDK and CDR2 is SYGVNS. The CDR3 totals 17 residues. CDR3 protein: CASSETEGRVGANVLTF. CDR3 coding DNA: TGTGCCAGCAGTGAGACCGAAGGCCGGGTTGGGGCCAACGTCCTGACTTTC.

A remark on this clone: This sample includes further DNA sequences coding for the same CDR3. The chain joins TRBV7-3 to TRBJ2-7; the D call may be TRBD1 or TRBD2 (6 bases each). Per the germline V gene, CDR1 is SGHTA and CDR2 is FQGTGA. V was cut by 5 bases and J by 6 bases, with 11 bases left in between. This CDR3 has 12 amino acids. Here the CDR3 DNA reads TGTGCCAGCAGCCTGGGGGGCGGCGAGCAGTACTTC. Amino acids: CASSLGGGEQYF.

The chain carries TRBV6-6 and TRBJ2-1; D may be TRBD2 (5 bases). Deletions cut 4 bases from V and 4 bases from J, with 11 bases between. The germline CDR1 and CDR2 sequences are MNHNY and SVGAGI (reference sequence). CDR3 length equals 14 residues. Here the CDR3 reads CASSFAGQYNEQFF. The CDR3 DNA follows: TGTGCCAGCAGTTTTGCGGGCCAGTACAATGAGCAGTTCTTC.

The CDR3 sequence: CSVEGSIAGDTQYF. The CDR3 DNA sequence: TGCAGCGTTGAAGGGTCGATAGCCGGTGATACGCAGTATTTT. The chain is built from TRBV29-1 and TRBJ2-3, with D unresolved. V lost 1 base and J lost 6, with 14 bases in between. The CDR3 contains 14 residues. The germline V gene encodes CDR1 SQVTM and CDR2 ANQGSEA.